This entry features one T cell receptor beta chain sequence. Antigen specificity is unknown. This entry is derived from a study of CD8+ T cells in alopecia areata. About the research overall: Treated patients received oral tofacitinib, 5 to 10 mg twice daily.

Whole-study findings and limits: Between patients, shared TCR sequences were less clear than in mice. This was possibly due in part to HLA diversity in the patient population. Many expanded lesional clones stayed in scalp and blood while on tofacitinib.

Treatment specified: oral pan-JAK inhibitor, 5-10 mg twice daily. The V segment lost 4 bases and the J segment 9 bases; nucleotides outside the gene matches: 11. The CDR3 is 14 amino acids. Germline V gene sequence: CDR1 SGHVS, CDR2 FQNEAQ. Sequencing used cDNA as its template, made by extracting RNA and reverse transcribing it. The protocol was immunoSEQ multiplex PCR, while the TCRdb copy is restricted to in-frame clones and leaves out a portion. The table includes roughly 200,000 clones, roughly 64% detected once. The origin of this receptor is a human donor with alopecia areata. The sample in question was CD8+ T cells sorted from blood, obtained at week 24, from a patient treated with tofacitinib. The chain carries TRBV7-8 and TRBJ2-5, with TRBD1 identical over 7 bases. The CDR3 DNA sequence: TGTGCCAGCAGCTACCCGCGACAGGGTGGTGCCCAGTACTTC. The encoded protein is CASSYPRQGGAQYF.